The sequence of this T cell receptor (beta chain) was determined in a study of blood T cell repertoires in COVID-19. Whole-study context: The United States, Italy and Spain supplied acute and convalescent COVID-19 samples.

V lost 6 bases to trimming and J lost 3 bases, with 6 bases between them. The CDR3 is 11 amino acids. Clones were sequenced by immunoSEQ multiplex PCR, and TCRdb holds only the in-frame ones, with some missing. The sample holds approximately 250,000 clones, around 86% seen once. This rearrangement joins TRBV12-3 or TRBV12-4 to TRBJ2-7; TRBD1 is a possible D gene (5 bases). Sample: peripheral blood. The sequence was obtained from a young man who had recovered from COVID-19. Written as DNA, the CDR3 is TGTGCCAGCAGCCAGGGCTACGAGCAGTACTTC. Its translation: CASSQGYEQYF.